The rows below give T cell receptor beta chains drawn from one sample of a study of T cells expressing NK-cell markers. TCRdb re-called the 5' RACE reads; one entry per CDR3 protein, DNA not given. The sample shows 250,000 to 300,000 distinct CDR3 sequences, and 3.5% to 5% sits with its ten largest clones. Sequencing input: blood T cells: a sorted CD56 or NKG2C T cell subset, CD4+ or CD8+ T cells, or bulk PBMC T cells (not recorded which). These TCRs come from a woman between 18 and 70 years old in good health. The CDR3 runs from the conserved cysteine through the conserved F or W.

v_call: TRBV7-2
j_call: TRBJ2-1
cdr3_aa: CASGKRGLPYEQFF

v_call: TRBV11-1
j_call: TRBJ1-2
cdr3_aa: CASSFGPSNSGYTF

v_call: TRBV7-2
j_call: TRBJ2-7
cdr3_aa: CASSLNRNEQYF

v_call: TRBV6-1
j_call: TRBJ2-5
cdr3_aa: CASRKGPNQEAQYF

v_call: TRBV3-1
j_call: TRBJ1-3
cdr3_aa: CASSQAPPQGNTIYF

v_call: TRBV4-3
j_call: TRBJ1-5
cdr3_aa: CASSQASRGGGPQHF

v_call: TRBV20-1
j_call: TRBJ2-7
cdr3_aa: CSAREIGGLAELYEQYF

v_call: TRBV7-9
j_call: TRBJ1-2
cdr3_aa: CASSPKGQGYGYTF

v_call: TRBV20-1
j_call: TRBJ1-2
cdr3_aa: CSADPGQDYGYTF

v_call: TRBV5-6
j_call: TRBJ2-3
cdr3_aa: CASSPPGGSRDTQYF

v_call: TRBV3-1
j_call: TRBJ1-6
cdr3_aa: CASSRRVQPPSPLHF

v_call: TRBV5-1
j_call: TRBJ1-4
cdr3_aa: CASSLYFGQLGKLFF

v_call: TRBV20-1
j_call: TRBJ1-5
cdr3_aa: CSARPRDGYQPQHF

v_call: TRBV24-1
j_call: TRBJ2-1
cdr3_aa: CATSRGAANHEQFF

v_call: TRBV30
j_call: TRBJ2-1
cdr3_aa: CAHSGYDEQFF

v_call: TRBV5-5
j_call: TRBJ1-2
cdr3_aa: CASSLTTGQGALSF

v_call: TRBV7-7
j_call: TRBJ2-5
cdr3_aa: CASSLAPQETQYF

v_call: TRBV2
j_call: TRBJ1-2
cdr3_aa: CASSVGGNGYTF

v_call: TRBV2
j_call: TRBJ1-5
cdr3_aa: CASSEPLRVGLYQPQHF

v_call: TRBV20-1
j_call: TRBJ2-1
cdr3_aa: CSASGIPGTTGEQFF